The 23 T cell receptor beta chains in this list originate from one sample, sequenced in a study of human T cells and chemical hapten exposure. TCRdb re-derived calls from the RACE reads in MiXCR, one entry per CDR3 protein. The sample lists roughly 52,000 distinct CDR3 sequences, about 10% occurring once. Documented time point: patch test 2, 6 weeks after DPC sensitization. Sample treatment: therapeutic diphenylcyclopropenone sensitization with weekly scalp DPC. The sample was whole blood, taken in connection with sensitization to the hapten diphenylcyclopropenone (DPC). These TCRs come from a woman aged 45-65 years with alopecia areata. Some clones in this sample may be carry-over from other donors' samples.

This clonotype was observed a few times. The V call is TRBV28, the J call TRBJ2-7; perhaps TRBD1 as D (6 bases). V was pared by 5 bases and J by 5 bases, with 16 bases between. Looked up from germline, CDR1 is MDHEN and CDR2 is SYDVKM. This CDR3 spans 14 amino acids. In DNA form, the CDR3 reads TGTGCCAGCAGTGTGGACAGACTCATGCACGAGCAGTACTTC. It yields the protein CASSVDRLMHEQYF.

CDR3: CASSLGTPKADEQFF. The CDR3 coding sequence is TGCGCCAGCAGCCTTGGGACTCCTAAGGCCGATGAGCAGTTCTTC. The chain couples TRBV5-1 to TRBJ2-1; D may be TRBD2 (6 bases). The V gene lost 4 bases and the J gene lost 8 bases, with 19 bases spanning the gap. Germline V CDR1 and CDR2: SGHRS, YFSETQ. The CDR3 has 15 amino acids.

In this sample, this clonotype turned up a few times. The J gene is TRBJ2-1, the V gene TRBV6-6, with D possibly TRBD1 on 5 matching bases. The CDR3 loop spans 15 amino acids. Germline assignment: CDR1 MNHNY and CDR2 SVGAGI (reference sequence). V shed 6 bases and J shed 1 base, with 13 bases lying between them. The CDR3 protein is CASSRQSGSYNEQFF. The DNA for the CDR3 is TGTGCCAGCAGCCGACAGAGTGGTTCCTACAATGAGCAGTTCTTC.

This clonotype appeared many times. The chain uses TRBV12-3 or TRBV12-4 and TRBJ1-5; no clear D. The CDR3 sequence is 13 residues long. V was trimmed by 2 bases and J by 13 bases, leaving 15 bases between them. CDR3 sequence: CASSLMVSQKQHF. DNA for the CDR3: TGTGCCAGCAGTTTAATGGTCAGCCAGAAGCAGCATTTT.

The table lists this clonotype with a few counts. The rearrangement links TRBV29-1 to TRBJ1-2; TRBD1 is a possible D gene (6 bases). V was trimmed by 3 bases and J by 3 bases, leaving 17 bases between them. The CDR3 has 15 amino acids. The germline V gene has CDR1 SQVTM and CDR2 ANQGSEA. In DNA, the CDR3 is TGCAGCGTTGATCGTCTTGGGGGGCGCGACTATGGCTACACCTTC. Encoded protein: CSVDRLGGRDYGYTF.

This clonotype appeared many times. The CDR3: CASKRLREEAFF. The CDR3 DNA reads as TGTGCCAGCAAACGCCTCAGGGAGGAAGCTTTCTTT. The J gene is TRBJ1-1, the V gene TRBV12-3 or TRBV12-4, with TRBD1 as a possible D gene (5 bases). Between the trimmed V and J ends, which lost 7 bases and 8 bases, there was a span of 14 bases. CDR3 length: 12 amino acids.

The chain links TRBV10-1 to TRBJ2-1; D is undetermined. V lost 6 bases to trimming and J lost 1 base, with 16 bases between them. There are 16 residues in the CDR3. CDR1 WNHNN and CDR2 SYGVQD come from the germline V gene (reference sequence). The CDR3 coding sequence is TGCGCCAGCAGCGATTCAACATCATTTTCCTACAATGAGCAGTTCTTC. Protein product: CASSDSTSFSYNEQFF.

This clonotype was seen at least ten times. The chain carries TRBV5-1 and TRBJ1-1; a possible D gene is TRBD1 (5 bases). Germline CDR1 SGHRS, CDR2 YFSETQ. V gave up 4 bases and J gave up 5 bases, with 18 bases separating them. The CDR3 spans 15 residues. The CDR3 nucleotides read TGCGCCAGCAGCCCCACGGCCGACCGGGGGACTGAAGCTTTCTTT. Its translation is CASSPTADRGTEAFF.

This clonotype has just one count. A read error may account for a junction end that differs from germline. The V gene is TRBV5-1, the J gene TRBJ1-1; D is ambiguous. CDR1 is SGHRS, CDR2 YFSETQ, per germline. This CDR3 has 14 residues. The CDR3 loop is CASRLQKLNTEAFF. The DNA of the CDR3 is TGCGCCAGCCGCTTGCAGAAATTGAACACTGAAGCTTTCTTT.

This clonotype was seen many times. The J gene is TRBJ2-5, the V gene TRBV5-1, with a possible D match to TRBD2 (5 bases). Per the germline V gene, CDR1 is SGHRS and CDR2 is YFSETQ. Trimming shortened V by 8 bases and J by 4 bases, and 9 bases separated the two germline ends. The CDR3 sequence is 11 residues long. The CDR3 sequence is CASYEGETQYF. The CDR3 DNA follows: TGCGCCAGTTACGAGGGAGAGACCCAGTACTTC.

This chain connects TRBV7-9 to TRBJ1-1; D call uncertain. Trimming stripped 1 base from V and 5 bases from J, with 11 bases between. The CDR3 spans 14 residues. Per germline, CDR1 SEHNR and CDR2 FQNEAQ (reference sequence). Written as DNA, the CDR3 is TGTGCCAGCAGCTTAGTCCAGGAGCGGACTGAAGCTTTCTTT. Translating it yields CASSLVQERTEAFF.

The gene calls are TRBV2 and TRBJ2-2; D may be TRBD1 (7 bases). The CDR3 totals 15 residues. Germline loops: CDR1 SNHLY, CDR2 FYNNEI. V lost 4 bases and J lost 4, with 13 bases in between. The CDR3 reads CASSGQGGSTGELFF. Written as DNA, the CDR3 is TGTGCCAGCAGTGGACAGGGAGGATCCACCGGGGAGCTGTTTTTT.

This clonotype came up many times. The chain links TRBV2 to TRBJ1-5; D gene uncertain. V was trimmed by 6 bases and J by 5 bases, leaving 20 bases between them. This CDR3 comprises 16 residues. Per the germline V gene, CDR1 is SNHLY and CDR2 is FYNNEI. The CDR3 spells CASSQFLLRVDQPQHF. The CDR3 nucleotides are TGTGCCAGCAGCCAGTTTCTCTTAAGGGTAGATCAGCCCCAGCATTTT. The variable domain in full, with the rest retrieved from reference TRBV2 and TRBJ1-5, is EPEVTQTPSHQVTQMGQEVILRCVPISNHLYFYWYRQILGQKVEFLVSFYNNEISEKSEIFDDQFSVERPDGSNFTLKIRSTKLEDSAMYFCASSQFLLRVDQPQHFGDGTRLSIL.

The chain has TRBV5-8 and TRBJ1-2; D uncertain. Germline CDR1 is SGHTS and CDR2 is YDEGEE. This CDR3 comprises 14 residues. The V gene lost 5 bases and the J gene lost 0 bases, with 11 bases spanning the gap. CDR3 region: CASSRTASNYGYTF. In nucleotides, the CDR3 is TGTGCCAGCAGTAGGACTGCCTCTAACTATGGCTACACCTTC.

The chain carries TRBV29-1 and TRBJ2-3; tentatively, D is TRBD2 (6 bases). This CDR3 spans 12 amino acids. The germline gives CDR1 SQVTM, CDR2 ANQGSEA. Trimming pared 7 bases from V and 4 bases from J, leaving 12 bases between. This chain's CDR3 is CSAWRAADTQYF. The CDR3 DNA is TGCAGCGCCTGGAGGGCCGCAGATACGCAGTATTTT.

This chain uses TRBV7-9 with TRBJ2-5; no clear D. This CDR3 is 14 amino acids long. V dropped 2 bases and J dropped 2 bases, with 9 bases sitting between them. CDR1 and CDR2 (germline): SEHNR, FQNEAQ (reference sequence). The CDR3 sequence: CASSLPLRQETQYF. CDR3 sequence (DNA): TGTGCCAGCAGCTTACCCCTCAGGCAAGAGACCCAGTACTTC.

This clonotype was counted between two and nine times. The V and J genes are TRBV6-6 and TRBJ1-1, with a possible D match to TRBD1 (5 bases). With 4 bases removed from V and 5 bases from J, the gap between germline ends came to 14 bases. Germline lookup yields CDR1 MNHNY and CDR2 SVGAGI (reference sequence). The CDR3 is made up of 14 amino acids. CDR3 nucleotides: TGTGCCAGCAGTTGGGAGGGGACGGGGACTGAAGCTTTCTTT. Residues: CASSWEGTGTEAFF.

The chain joins TRBV28 to TRBJ2-1, with a possible D match to TRBD1 (6 bases). The CDR3 contains 13 residues. Germline V gene sequence: CDR1 MDHEN, CDR2 SYDVKM. V lost 10 bases, J lost 4 bases, and 14 bases lay in between. CDR3 region: CAIQLDRYNEQFF. The CDR3 DNA follows: TGTGCCATACAACTGGACAGATACAATGAGCAGTTCTTC.

V usage is TRBV4-1 and J usage is TRBJ2-3; the D call may be TRBD1 or TRBD2 (5 bases each). Trimming took off 1 base at V and 4 bases at J, with 9 bases between the two ends. CDR1 and CDR2 from the germline V gene are MGHRA and YSYEKL. The CDR3 has 14 amino acids. The CDR3 coding sequence is TGCGCCAGCAGCCAAGCCCGGGGCCCAGATACGCAGTATTTT. It yields the protein CASSQARGPDTQYF.

J is TRBJ1-5 and V is TRBV6-4, with TRBD1 matching 9 bases. V gave up 5 bases and J gave up 7 bases; unmatched junction bases: 3. This CDR3 has 13 amino acids. The germline gives CDR1 MRHNA, CDR2 SNTAGT. CDR3 DNA sequence: TGTGCCAGCAGTCGACAGGGGGGACAGCCCCAGCATTTT. Protein sequence: CASSRQGGQPQHF.

This clonotype has a count of ten or more. The chain combines TRBV15 with TRBJ1-3; D not resolved. The V gene's germline CDR1 is LNHNV and CDR2 YYDKDF (reference sequence). Trimming pared 3 bases from V and 3 bases from J, leaving 12 bases between. The CDR3 is 15 amino acids. This chain's CDR3 is CATSSSRKDGNTIYF. The CDR3 coding sequence is TGTGCCACCAGCAGCAGTCGTAAAGATGGAAACACCATATATTTT.

This clonotype has only a few counts. This chain uses TRBV6-2 or TRBV6-3 with TRBJ2-4; D gene ambiguous. Trimming shortened V by 4 bases and J by 0 bases, and 4 bases separated the two germline ends. Germline values: CDR1 MNHEY, CDR2 SVGEGT. The CDR3 totals 13 residues. The chain's CDR3 is CASSSVAKNIQYF. For the CDR3, the DNA is TGTGCCAGCAGTTCGGTAGCCAAAAACATTCAGTACTTC.

This rearrangement joins TRBV2 to TRBJ2-1, with 14 bases matching TRBD2. Germline trimming cut 5 bases from V and 0 bases from J; bases unmatched to any gene: 6. This CDR3 is 18 amino acids long. Germline V lookup: CDR1 SNHLY, CDR2 FYNNEI. CDR3 coding DNA: TGTGCCAGCAGTAATACCGGGACTAGCGGGAGCTCCTACAATGAGCAGTTCTTC. Encoded protein: CASSNTGTSGSSYNEQFF.